The 3 T cell receptor beta chains presented below share a single source sample, sequenced in a study of Ad26.COV2.S vaccination and SARS-CoV-2 variants. Repertoires were generated with immunoSEQ multiplex PCR, while TCRdb's copy carries only in-frame clones and drops some. The sample comprises about 410,000 clones, about nine tenths of which are singletons, and approximately 3.7% rests with the top ten. Treatment of the sample: 19 received Ad26.COV2.S at low or high dose, single or two shots; 5 received placebo; per-sample allocation not given. The samples were gathered on day 63 after the first injection of vaccine or placebo. This specimen was peripheral blood, taken in a trial of Ad26.COV2.S vaccine versus placebo. The receptors shown here come from a person aged 18-60 years who received the Ad26.COV2.S COVID-19 vaccine or a placebo.

The chain is built from TRBV18 and TRBJ2-2; a weak D match, TRBD2 (5 bases). The V end was cut by 0 bases, the J end by 2 bases, with 13 bases between. The germline V gene has CDR1 KGHSH and CDR2 LQKENI. CDR3 size: 17 residues. As DNA, the CDR3 is TGTGCCAGCTCACCACCAATAGCGAGGCTCAACACCGGGGAGCTGTTTTTT. This gives the protein CASSPPIARLNTGELFF.

The chain couples TRBV18 to TRBJ2-1; 10 nucleotides line up with TRBD2. Germline CDR1 is KGHSH and CDR2 is LQKENI. This CDR3 spans 15 amino acids. The trim removed 0 bases at V and 9 bases at J, leaving 5 bases unmatched. CDR3 sequence (DNA): TGTGCCAGCTCACCACCCTTAGCGGGGGGTTTTGAGCAGTTCTTC. It encodes CASSPPLAGGFEQFF. Full variable domain (missing parts from reference TRBV18 and TRBJ2-1): NAGVMQNPRHLVRRRGQEARLRCSPMKGHSHVYWYRQLPEEGLKFMVYLQKENIIDESGMPKERFSAEFPKEGPSILRIQQVVRGDSAAYFCASSPPLAGGFEQFFGPGTRLTVL.

CDR3 DNA sequence: TGTGCCAGCAGTTTCCCCCCTGGGGACGGCGGGTACACCGGGGAGCTGTTTTTT. It encodes CASSFPPGDGGYTGELFF. The gene calls are TRBV6-2 or TRBV6-3 and TRBJ2-2, with D perhaps being TRBD1 or TRBD2 (5 bases each). Germline V CDR1 and CDR2: MNHEY, SVGEGT. The CDR3 length is 18 residues. Trimming took off 4 bases at V and 3 bases at J, with 21 bases between the two ends.